This TCR beta chain was identified during a study of long-term antiretroviral therapy in people with HIV. Trimming removed 5 bases at V and 4 bases at J, with 17 bases between. Looked up from germline, CDR1 is MDHEN and CDR2 is SYDVKM. The CDR3 runs to 15 residues. Version v3.0 of the immunoSEQ assay was performed at survey level. The repertoire was sequenced with immunoSEQ multiplex PCR; TCRdb's copy has only in-frame clones and lacks some. The sample gives more than 20,000 clones, around 87% of which show up once; under 5% is in the top ten. The chain links TRBV28 to TRBJ1-1, with a weak D call TRBD1 (5 bases). The specimen comprised unsorted PBMCs, sampled just over 2.6 years after starting antiretroviral therapy. The receptor was derived from a man between 35 and 55 years old with HIV. The CDR3 spells CASSPGGRWSTEAFF. CDR3 nucleotide sequence: TGTGCCAGCAGTCCGGGGGGGAGGTGGAGCACTGAAGCTTTCTTT.